Each of the 31 T cell receptor beta chains below was sequenced from the same sample in a study of cytomegalovirus exposure and HLA in healthy donors. PCR was performed using 60 Vbeta and 13 Jbeta primers. TCRdb keeps only in-frame clones here, not all; method: immunoSEQ multiplex PCR. The sample consists of about 110,000 clones, around four fifths of them appearing once. Specimen: PBMCs. The receptors shown here come from a man under 40 in good health and CMV-seronegative.

This chain links TRBV2 with TRBJ1-2; 8 nucleotides line up with TRBD1. CDR1 is SNHLY and CDR2 is FYNNEI in the germline V gene. This CDR3 contains 16 residues. Trimming took 1 base from V and 3 from J; bases not matched to a gene: 7. CDR3 coding DNA: TGTGCCAGCAGTGAAGGGACAGGGCCTCTGGACTATGGCTACACCTTC. As protein: CASSEGTGPLDYGYTF.

A single count supports this clone. V usage is TRBV9 and J usage is TRBJ1-2; possibly TRBD1 for D (6 bases). CDR1 SGDLS and CDR2 YYNGEE come from the germline V gene. The CDR3 is made up of 15 amino acids. V was trimmed by 4 bases and J by 4 bases, leaving 17 bases between them. The CDR3 region has the DNA TGTGCCAGCAGCTCTGACAGGCTCCATAGCTATGGCTACACCTTC. The encoded protein is CASSSDRLHSYGYTF.

In regard to this clone: Other nucleotide sequences from this sample produce the same CDR3. The chain is built from TRBV5-1 and TRBJ2-7; 11 bases fit TRBD1. Trimming cost V 5 bases and J 4 bases; bases outside gene matches: 5. The germline CDR1 and CDR2 sequences are SGHRS and YFSETQ. This CDR3 contains 14 residues. The CDR3 sequence is CASSLGQGAYEQYF. The CDR3 bases are TGCGCCAGCAGTCTAGGACAGGGGGCTTACGAGCAGTACTTC.

Only a few counts were recorded for this clone. This chain links TRBV5-1 with TRBJ2-7; TRBD2 matches 10 bases. Germline V gene lookup returns CDR1 SGHRS and CDR2 YFSETQ. This CDR3 has 15 amino acids. Trimming took 0 bases from V and 5 from J; bases not matched to a gene: 5. This CDR3 reads CASSLGLAGVDEQYF. The CDR3 coding sequence is TGCGCCAGCAGCTTGGGCCTAGCGGGGGTAGACGAGCAGTACTTC.

The V gene is TRBV18, the J gene TRBJ1-1; TRBD1 agrees at 7 bases. This CDR3 region has 14 residues. Per germline, CDR1 KGHSH and CDR2 LQKENI. The junction had 4 bases not matched to a gene; V was cut back by 0 bases and J by 6 bases. The CDR3 sequence is CASSPPTGRAEAFF. In nucleotides, the CDR3 is TGTGCCAGCTCACCACCGACAGGGCGCGCTGAAGCTTTCTTT.

The chain recombines TRBV11-2 with TRBJ2-7; 8 bases map to TRBD1. This CDR3 comprises 15 residues. After removal of 3 bases from V and 9 bases from J, the junction contained 13 bases not matched to a gene. Germline values: CDR1 SGHAT, CDR2 FQNNGV. Here the CDR3 DNA reads TGTGCCAGCAGCTTCCGGGACAGGACCCCTCACAGGCAGTACTTC. Translating it yields CASSFRDRTPHRQYF.

Turning to this clone: Germline and junction disagree at one end, which may indicate a read error. This chain links TRBV7-9 with TRBJ2-3, with D maybe TRBD1 (6 bases). This CDR3 region has 16 residues. CDR1 and CDR2 from the germline V gene are SEHNR and FQNEAQ (reference sequence). This CDR3 reads CSSSSTTGRVTDTQYF. DNA of the CDR3: TGTTCCAGCAGCTCGACGACAGGCCGTGTCACAGATACGCAGTATTTT.

The chain uses TRBV28 and TRBJ1-5; 7 nucleotides line up with TRBD1. CDR1 and CDR2 from the germline V gene are MDHEN and SYDVKM. The V gene end was trimmed by 6 bases and the J gene end by 2 bases; junction bases not matched to a gene: 10. The CDR3 spans 16 residues. In DNA form, the CDR3 reads TGTGCCAGCAGCCCGACAGGGACCCTTGGCAATCAGCCCCAGCATTTT. Its translation: CASSPTGTLGNQPQHF.

The V and J genes are TRBV7-2 and TRBJ2-1, with no clear D. With 0 bases removed from V and 11 bases from J, the gap between germline ends came to 11 bases. Looked up from germline, CDR1 is SGHTA and CDR2 is FQGNSA. This CDR3 has 13 amino acids. CDR3 bases: TGTGCCAGCAGCTTAGCGGGCCCGTGGAAGCAGTTCTTC. It yields the protein CASSLAGPWKQFF. The full variable domain, with the rest looked up from reference TRBV7-2 and TRBJ2-1, is GAGVSQSPSNKVTEKGKDVELRCDPISGHTALYWYRQSLGQGLEFLIYFQGNSAPDKSGLPSDRFSAERTGGSVSTLTIQRTQQEDSAVYLCASSLAGPWKQFFGPGTRLTVL.

The rearrangement uses TRBV6-5 and TRBJ1-4; the D is unclear. This CDR3 contains 15 residues. Germline CDR1 and CDR2: MNHEY and SVGAGI. Trimming stripped 5 bases from V and 0 bases from J, with 10 bases between. The CDR3 region is CASSGRGSTNEKLFF. In DNA, the CDR3 is TGTGCCAGCAGTGGCCGGGGATCAACTAATGAAAAACTGTTTTTT.

The chain couples TRBV4-2 to TRBJ2-1, with D possibly being TRBD2 (7 bases). Germline V gives CDR1 LGHNA, CDR2 YNFKEQ. CDR3 length equals 14 residues. The V and J ends lost 7 bases and 4 bases respectively, with 14 bases between them. The CDR3 here is CASTREGGYNEQFF. CDR3 DNA sequence: TGTGCCAGCACCAGGGAGGGGGGTTACAATGAGCAGTTCTTC.

The chain uses TRBV5-4 and TRBJ1-5; the D is unclear. Germline assignment: CDR1 SGHNT and CDR2 YYREEE (reference sequence). Trimming left V 0 bases short and J 4 bases short, with 5 bases between. The CDR3 extends over 13 amino acids. Here the CDR3 reads CASSLDGNQPQHF. The CDR3 DNA is TGTGCCAGCAGCTTGGACGGGAATCAGCCCCAGCATTTT. The complete variable domain, with remaining parts taken from reference TRBV5-4 and TRBJ1-5, reads ETGVTQSPTHLIKTRGQQVTLRCSSQSGHNTVSWYQQALGQGPQFIFQYYREEENGRGNFPPRFSGLQFPNYSSELNVNALELDDSALYLCASSLDGNQPQHFGDGTRLSIL.

J is TRBJ2-3 and V is TRBV14; D not certain. The CDR3 extends over 17 amino acids. Germline V lookup: CDR1 SGHDN, CDR2 FVKESK. V was pared by 1 base and J by 4 bases, with 18 bases between. The CDR3 DNA sequence: TGTGCCAGCAGCCAAGTCGGCGGCCCAATGTCGGCAGATACGCAGTATTTT. Its translation: CASSQVGGPMSADTQYF.

The genes are TRBV6-1 and TRBJ2-2; TRBD2 might be the D (5 bases). The germline V gene has CDR1 MNHNS and CDR2 SASEGT. This CDR3 is built from 14 residues. V lost 2 bases, J lost 6 bases, and 10 bases lay in between. This CDR3 is CASSEIWGAGELFF. In DNA, the CDR3 is TGTGCCAGCAGTGAAATCTGGGGAGCCGGGGAGCTGTTTTTT.

This chain links TRBV28 with TRBJ1-4; D is possibly TRBD1 (5 bases). Trimming took off 3 bases at V and 6 bases at J, with 14 bases between the two ends. In germline, CDR1 is MDHEN, CDR2 SYDVKM. This CDR3 region has 15 residues. CDR3 DNA: TGTGCCAGCAGTTTTCCCGGGACTTGGGATGAAAAACTGTTTTTT. Its protein product is CASSFPGTWDEKLFF.

This clone has only a few counts. In DNA form, the CDR3 reads TGTGCCAGCTTGTCGGGACAGCCTCCCTACGAGCAGTACTTC. Translated, it gives CASLSGQPPYEQYF. The rearrangement joins TRBV6-5 to TRBJ2-7; 7 bases match TRBD1. Germline V gene lookup returns CDR1 MNHEY and CDR2 SVGAGI. The V gene end was trimmed by 8 bases and the J gene end by 2 bases; junction bases not matched to a gene: 9. The CDR3 covers 14 residues.

The gene calls are TRBV4-2 and TRBJ1-5; the D gene is possibly TRBD1 (5 bases). CDR1 LGHNA and CDR2 YNFKEQ come from the germline V gene. This CDR3 is 13 amino acids long. Trimming took off 3 bases at V and 3 bases at J, with 6 bases between the two ends. The CDR3 region is CASSQTDNQPQHF. CDR3 DNA: TGTGCCAGCAGCCAGACAGACAATCAGCCCCAGCATTTT.

J is TRBJ1-4 and V is TRBV10-3, with D hard to call. The CDR3 totals 13 residues. Germline CDR1 is ENHRY and CDR2 is SYGVKD. The V and J ends lost 4 bases and 8 bases respectively, with 11 bases between them. The CDR3 sequence: CAISAQPGEKLFF. CDR3 DNA sequence: TGTGCCATCAGTGCACAGCCTGGGGAAAAACTGTTTTTT.

The chain joins TRBV16 to TRBJ1-5, with a weak D call TRBD1 (6 bases). The CDR3 has 16 amino acids. Per the germline V gene, CDR1 is KGHSY and CDR2 is FQNENV. V gave up 1 base and J gave up 1 base, with 11 bases separating them. In DNA form, the CDR3 reads TGTGCCAGCAGCCAATTCAGGGGTGAGAGCAATCAGCCCCAGCATTTT. Amino acid sequence: CASSQFRGESNQPQHF.

This sequence joins TRBV28 and TRBJ2-6, with D perhaps TRBD1 (6 bases). V was trimmed by 0 bases and J by 0 bases, leaving 6 bases between them. In germline, CDR1 is MDHEN, CDR2 SYDVKM. The CDR3 loop spans 16 amino acids. The CDR3: CASSLWDSSGANVLTF. Here the CDR3 DNA reads TGTGCCAGCAGTTTATGGGACAGCTCTGGGGCCAACGTCCTGACTTTC.

The chain recombines TRBV28 with TRBJ1-1; 7 bases match TRBD1. V lost 6 bases and J lost 6; bases outside the gene matches: 7. The CDR3 covers 13 residues. Germline lookup yields CDR1 MDHEN and CDR2 SYDVKM. The CDR3 spells CASRFTGEAEAFF. In DNA form, the CDR3 reads TGTGCCAGCAGATTCACAGGGGAGGCTGAAGCTTTCTTT.

This chain links TRBV7-4 with TRBJ2-3; possible D gene TRBD2, 6 bases. Germline V gene lookup returns CDR1 SGHVT and CDR2 SQSDAQ. V lost 0 bases and J lost 4, with 11 bases in between. The CDR3 runs 15 residues. The CDR3 DNA sequence: TGTGCCAGCAGCTTAGCGTGGGACTCATCAGATACGCAGTATTTT. This codes for CASSLAWDSSDTQYF.

The chain links TRBV15 to TRBJ2-2, with 7 bases lining up with TRBD1. Germline trimming cut 3 bases from V and 0 bases from J; bases unmatched to any gene: 4. The length of the CDR3 is 16 residues. Germline V lookup: CDR1 LNHNV, CDR2 YYDKDF (reference sequence). The CDR3 region has the DNA TGTGCCACCAGCAGGCGACAGGGAGCGAACACCGGGGAGCTGTTTTTT. Translating gives CATSRRQGANTGELFF.

This clone has a handful of counts. The V call is TRBV2, the J call TRBJ1-5, with D unclear. The germline CDR1 and CDR2 sequences are SNHLY and FYNNEI. The CDR3 spans 14 residues. V lost 8 bases and J lost 7, with 18 bases in between. Here the CDR3 DNA reads TGTGCCAGCGTTAGAGCGGGCGGTCGGCAGCCCCAGCATTTT. Translation gives CASVRAGGRQPQHF.

This chain connects TRBV9 to TRBJ2-3; TRBD2 is a possible D gene (5 bases). The length of the CDR3 is 15 residues. In germline, CDR1 is SGDLS, CDR2 YYNGEE. V gave up 4 bases and J gave up 1 base, with 13 bases separating them. The CDR3 sequence is CASSNPLRGTDTQYF. In DNA form, the CDR3 reads TGTGCCAGCAGCAACCCGTTGCGGGGCACAGATACGCAGTATTTT.

This chain connects TRBV4-1 to TRBJ2-5, with D tentatively TRBD1 (6 bases). The assigned J gene may be wrong: the sequence end matches TRBJ2-7 better. The CDR3 contains 14 residues. The germline gives CDR1 MGHRA, CDR2 YSYEKL. CDR3 region: CASSQVLGGSEQYF. For the CDR3, the DNA is TGCGCCAGCAGCCAAGTGTTAGGGGGTAGCGAGCAGTACTTC.

The chain is built from TRBV5-1 and TRBJ2-3, with 8 nucleotides matching TRBD2. The CDR3 contains 16 residues. Germline lookup yields CDR1 SGHRS and CDR2 YFSETQ. V lost 0 bases, J lost 2 bases, and 5 bases stayed unmatched. The CDR3 loop reads CASSLAGGGFTDTQYF. The CDR3 coding sequence is TGCGCCAGCAGCTTGGCCGGGGGGGGGTTCACAGATACGCAGTATTTT.

V and J are TRBV7-9 and TRBJ2-3, with TRBD2 matching over 13 bases. CDR1 is SEHNR, CDR2 FQNEAQ, per germline (reference sequence). There are 18 residues in the CDR3. Trimming took 3 bases from V and 4 from J; bases not matched to a gene: 10. The CDR3 region has the DNA TGTGCCAGCAGCTTTAGACCCAGGACTAGCGGGAGTTCAGATACGCAGTATTTT. Translating gives CASSFRPRTSGSSDTQYF.

The gene calls are TRBV6-5 and TRBJ2-7, with TRBD1 matching over 9 bases. CDR1 and CDR2 (germline): MNHEY, SVGAGI. V dropped 3 bases and J dropped 3; count of bases not matched to a gene: 3. This CDR3 region has 14 residues. Here the CDR3 DNA reads TGTGCCAGCAGTTATGGACAGGGGCTCTACGAGCAGTACTTC. This sequence encodes CASSYGQGLYEQYF.

The chain recombines TRBV5-1 with TRBJ2-7; TRBD1 agrees at 7 bases. The germline CDR1 and CDR2 sequences are SGHRS and YFSETQ. Trimming removed 0 bases from V and 1 base from J; junction bases left unmatched: 4. This CDR3 comprises 15 residues. The CDR3 protein is CASSLGTGSSYEQYF. CDR3 nucleotide sequence: TGCGCCAGCAGCTTGGGGACAGGTTCTTCCTACGAGCAGTACTTC. Variable domain in full (rest from reference TRBV5-1 and TRBJ2-7): KAGVTQTPRYLIKTRGQQVTLSCSPISGHRSVSWYQQTPGQGLQFLFEYFSETQRNKGNFPGRFSGRQFSNSRSEMNVSTLELGDSALYLCASSLGTGSSYEQYFGPGTRLTVT.

The CDR3 bases are TGCGCCAGCAGCTCGGGCGGGGGAAGTAGCACTGAAGCTTTCTTT. It encodes CASSSGGGSSTEAFF. The genes are TRBV5-1 and TRBJ1-1; tentative D call: TRBD1 (5 bases). The germline V gene encodes CDR1 SGHRS and CDR2 YFSETQ. The V gene lost 3 bases and the J gene lost 4 bases, with 16 bases spanning the gap. The CDR3 has 15 amino acids.